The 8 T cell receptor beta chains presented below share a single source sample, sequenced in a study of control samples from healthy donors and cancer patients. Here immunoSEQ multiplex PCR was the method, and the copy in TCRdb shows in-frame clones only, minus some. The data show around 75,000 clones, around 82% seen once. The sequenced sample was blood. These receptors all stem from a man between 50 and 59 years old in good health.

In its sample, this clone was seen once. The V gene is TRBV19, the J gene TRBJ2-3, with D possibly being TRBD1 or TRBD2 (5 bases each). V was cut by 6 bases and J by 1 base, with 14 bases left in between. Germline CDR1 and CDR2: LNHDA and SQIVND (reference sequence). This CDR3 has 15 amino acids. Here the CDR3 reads CASSDRGGRTDTQYF. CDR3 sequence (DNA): TGTGCCAGTAGCGATCGGGGCGGTCGCACAGATACGCAGTATTTT.

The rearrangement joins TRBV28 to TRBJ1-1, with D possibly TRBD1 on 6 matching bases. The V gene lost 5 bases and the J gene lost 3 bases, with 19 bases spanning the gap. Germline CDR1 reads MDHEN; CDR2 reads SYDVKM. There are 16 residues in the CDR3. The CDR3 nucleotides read TGTGCCAGCAGTCCCACTTGGGGGCGCGGTTACACTGAAGCTTTCTTT. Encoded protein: CASSPTWGRGYTEAFF.

The chain's CDR3 is CASSFGQGAAFSSPLHF. The CDR3 DNA reads as TGTGCCAGCAGCTTCGGACAGGGGGCAGCCTTCAGCTCACCCCTCCACTTT. This chain connects TRBV7-9 to TRBJ1-6, with 11 bases matching TRBD1. The germline CDR1 and CDR2 sequences are SEHNR and FQNEAQ (reference sequence). CDR3 length equals 17 residues. With V trimmed by 3 bases and J by 10 bases, 11 bases remained unmatched.

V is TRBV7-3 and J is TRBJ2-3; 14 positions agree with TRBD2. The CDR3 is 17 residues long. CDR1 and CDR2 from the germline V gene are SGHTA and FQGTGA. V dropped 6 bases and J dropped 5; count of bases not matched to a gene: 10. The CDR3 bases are TGTGCCAGCAGTCTCACGGGACTAGCGGGAGTCCAAGATACGCAGTATTTT. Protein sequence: CASSLTGLAGVQDTQYF.

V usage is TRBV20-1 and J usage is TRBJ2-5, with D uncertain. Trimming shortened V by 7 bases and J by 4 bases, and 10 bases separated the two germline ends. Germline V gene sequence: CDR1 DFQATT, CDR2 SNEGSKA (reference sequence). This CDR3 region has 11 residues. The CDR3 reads CSGNWAETQYF. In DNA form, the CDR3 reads TGCAGTGGGAACTGGGCAGAGACCCAGTACTTC.

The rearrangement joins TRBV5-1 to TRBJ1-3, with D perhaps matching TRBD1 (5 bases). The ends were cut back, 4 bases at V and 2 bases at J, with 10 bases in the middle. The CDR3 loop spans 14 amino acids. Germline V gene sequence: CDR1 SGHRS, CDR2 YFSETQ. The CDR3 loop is CASSQAGPGNTIYF. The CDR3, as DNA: TGCGCCAGCAGCCAGGCGGGACCTGGAAACACCATATATTTT. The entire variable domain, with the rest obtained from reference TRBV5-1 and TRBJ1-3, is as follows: KAGVTQTPRYLIKTRGQQVTLSCSPISGHRSVSWYQQTPGQGLQFLFEYFSETQRNKGNFPGRFSGRQFSNSRSEMNVSTLELGDSALYLCASSQAGPGNTIYFGEGSWLTVV.

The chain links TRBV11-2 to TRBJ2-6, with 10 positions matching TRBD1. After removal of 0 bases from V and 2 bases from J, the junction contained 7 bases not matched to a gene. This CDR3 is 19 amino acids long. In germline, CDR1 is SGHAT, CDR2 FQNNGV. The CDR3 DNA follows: TGTGCCAGCAGCTTAGATCTAAAAGGGACAGGGGCTGGGGCCAACGTCCTGACTTTC. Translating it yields CASSLDLKGTGAGANVLTF.

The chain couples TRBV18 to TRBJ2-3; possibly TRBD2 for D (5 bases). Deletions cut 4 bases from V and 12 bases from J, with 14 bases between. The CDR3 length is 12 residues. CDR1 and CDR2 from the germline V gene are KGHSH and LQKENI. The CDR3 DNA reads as TGTGCCAGCTCACTACCTAGCTCTCCCCAGTATTTT. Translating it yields CASSLPSSPQYF.